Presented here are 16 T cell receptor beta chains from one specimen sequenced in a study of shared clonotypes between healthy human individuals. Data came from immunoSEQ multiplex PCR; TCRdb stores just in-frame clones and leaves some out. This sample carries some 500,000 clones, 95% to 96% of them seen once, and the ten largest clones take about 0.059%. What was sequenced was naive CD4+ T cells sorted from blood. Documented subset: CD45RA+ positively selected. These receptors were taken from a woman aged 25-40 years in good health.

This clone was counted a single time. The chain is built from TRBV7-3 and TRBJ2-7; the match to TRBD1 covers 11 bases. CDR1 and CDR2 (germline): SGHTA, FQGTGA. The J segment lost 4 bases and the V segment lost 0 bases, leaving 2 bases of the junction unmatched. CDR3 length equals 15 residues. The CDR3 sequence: CASSLTGTGGYEQYF. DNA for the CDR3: TGTGCCAGCAGCTTAACCGGGACAGGGGGGTACGAGCAGTACTTC.

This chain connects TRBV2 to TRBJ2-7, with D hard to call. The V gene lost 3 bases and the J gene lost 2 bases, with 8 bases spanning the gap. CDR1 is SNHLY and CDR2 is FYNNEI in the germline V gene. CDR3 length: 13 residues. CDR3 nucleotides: TGTGCCAGCAGTGAGCTCGGAACCTACGAGCAGTACTTC. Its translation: CASSELGTYEQYF.

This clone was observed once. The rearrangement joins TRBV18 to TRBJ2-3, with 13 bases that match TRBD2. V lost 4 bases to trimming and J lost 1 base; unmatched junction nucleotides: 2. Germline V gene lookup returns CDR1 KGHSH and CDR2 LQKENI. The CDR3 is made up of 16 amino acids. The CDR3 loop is CASSHGTSGGTDTQYF. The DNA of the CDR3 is TGTGCCAGCTCACACGGGACTAGCGGGGGCACAGATACGCAGTATTTT. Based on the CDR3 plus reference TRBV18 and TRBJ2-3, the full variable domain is NAGVMQNPRHLVRRRGQEARLRCSPMKGHSHVYWYRQLPEEGLKFMVYLQKENIIDESGMPKERFSAEFPKEGPSILRIQQVVRGDSAAYFCASSHGTSGGTDTQYFGPGTRLTVL.

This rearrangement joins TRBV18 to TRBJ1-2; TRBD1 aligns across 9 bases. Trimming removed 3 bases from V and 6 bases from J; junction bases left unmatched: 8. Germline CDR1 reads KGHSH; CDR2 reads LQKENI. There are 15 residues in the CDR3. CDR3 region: CASSPPGTGIHGYTF. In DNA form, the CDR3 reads TGTGCCAGCTCACCGCCCGGGACAGGGATTCATGGCTACACCTTC.

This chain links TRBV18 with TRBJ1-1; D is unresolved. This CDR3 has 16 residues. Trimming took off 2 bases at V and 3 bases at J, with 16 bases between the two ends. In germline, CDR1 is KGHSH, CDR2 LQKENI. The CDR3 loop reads CASSPFSTREDTEAFF. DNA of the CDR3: TGTGCCAGCTCACCATTTTCGACGAGGGAGGACACTGAAGCTTTCTTT. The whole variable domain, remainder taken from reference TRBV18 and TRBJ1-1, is NAGVMQNPRHLVRRRGQEARLRCSPMKGHSHVYWYRQLPEEGLKFMVYLQKENIIDESGMPKERFSAEFPKEGPSILRIQQVVRGDSAAYFCASSPFSTREDTEAFFGQGTRLTVV.

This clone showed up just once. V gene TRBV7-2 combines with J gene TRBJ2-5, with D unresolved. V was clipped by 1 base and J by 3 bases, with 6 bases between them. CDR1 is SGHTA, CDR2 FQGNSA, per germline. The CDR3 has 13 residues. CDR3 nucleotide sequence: TGTGCCAGCAGCTTAGGGCCTAAAGAGACCCAGTACTTC. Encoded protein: CASSLGPKETQYF. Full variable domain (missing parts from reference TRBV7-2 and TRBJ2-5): GAGVSQSPSNKVTEKGKDVELRCDPISGHTALYWYRQSLGQGLEFLIYFQGNSAPDKSGLPSDRFSAERTGGSVSTLTIQRTQQEDSAVYLCASSLGPKETQYFGPGTRLLVL.

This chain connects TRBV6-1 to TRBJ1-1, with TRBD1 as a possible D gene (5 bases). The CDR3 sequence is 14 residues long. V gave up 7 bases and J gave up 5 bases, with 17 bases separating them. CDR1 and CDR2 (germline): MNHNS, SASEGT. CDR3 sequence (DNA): TGTGCCAGCACTTCACAGGTCCTGGGGACTGAAGCTTTCTTT. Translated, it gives CASTSQVLGTEAFF.

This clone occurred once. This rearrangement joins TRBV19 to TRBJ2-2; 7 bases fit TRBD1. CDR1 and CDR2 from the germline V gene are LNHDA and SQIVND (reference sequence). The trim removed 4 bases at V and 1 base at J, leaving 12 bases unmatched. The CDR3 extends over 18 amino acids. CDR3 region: CASSSPFWGQLNTGELFF. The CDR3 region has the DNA TGTGCCAGTAGTAGCCCCTTCTGGGGACAGCTGAACACCGGGGAGCTGTTTTTT.

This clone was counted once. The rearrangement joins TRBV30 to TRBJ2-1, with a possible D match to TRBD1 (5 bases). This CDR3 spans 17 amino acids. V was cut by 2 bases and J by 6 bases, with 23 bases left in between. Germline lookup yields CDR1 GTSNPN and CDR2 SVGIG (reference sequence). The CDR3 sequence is CAWSTGVFRFRGNEQFF. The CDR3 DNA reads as TGTGCCTGGAGTACAGGAGTATTTAGATTCAGAGGCAATGAGCAGTTCTTC.

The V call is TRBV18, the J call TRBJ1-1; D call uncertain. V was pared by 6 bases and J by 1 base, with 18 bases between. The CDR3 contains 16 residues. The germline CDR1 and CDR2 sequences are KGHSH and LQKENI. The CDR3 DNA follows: TGTGCCAGCTCTCCTCTCGGGCCCCAAGGGAACACTGAAGCTTTCTTT. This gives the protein CASSPLGPQGNTEAFF.

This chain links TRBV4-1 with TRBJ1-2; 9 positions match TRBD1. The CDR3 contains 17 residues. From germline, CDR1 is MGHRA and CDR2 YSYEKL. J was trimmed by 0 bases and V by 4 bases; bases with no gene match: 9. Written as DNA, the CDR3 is TGCGCCAGCAGCCGATCCGGGACAGGGAACTCTAACTATGGCTACACCTTC. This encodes CASSRSGTGNSNYGYTF.

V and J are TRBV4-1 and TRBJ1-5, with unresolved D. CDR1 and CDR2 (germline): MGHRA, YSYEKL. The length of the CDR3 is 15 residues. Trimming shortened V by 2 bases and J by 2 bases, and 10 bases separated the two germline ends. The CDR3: CASSQFVFGNQPQHF. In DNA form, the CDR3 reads TGCGCCAGCAGCCAATTTGTTTTCGGCAATCAGCCCCAGCATTTT.

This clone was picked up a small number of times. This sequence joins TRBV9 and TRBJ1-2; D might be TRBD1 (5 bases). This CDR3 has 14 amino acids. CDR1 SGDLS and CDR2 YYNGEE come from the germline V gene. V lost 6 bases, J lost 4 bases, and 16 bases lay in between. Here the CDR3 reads CASKREGPPYGYTF. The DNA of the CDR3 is TGTGCCAGCAAAAGGGAGGGACCGCCCTATGGCTACACCTTC.

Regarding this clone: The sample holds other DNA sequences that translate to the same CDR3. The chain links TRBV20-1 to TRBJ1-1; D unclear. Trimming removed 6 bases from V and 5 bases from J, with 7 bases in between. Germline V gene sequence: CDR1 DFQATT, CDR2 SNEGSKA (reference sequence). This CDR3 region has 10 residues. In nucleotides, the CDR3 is TGCAGTGCCAGACGGACTGAAGCTTTCTTT. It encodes CSARRTEAFF.

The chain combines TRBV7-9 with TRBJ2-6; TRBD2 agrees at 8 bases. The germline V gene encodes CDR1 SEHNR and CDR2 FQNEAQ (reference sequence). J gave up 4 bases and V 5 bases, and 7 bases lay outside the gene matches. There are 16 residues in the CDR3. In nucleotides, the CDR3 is TGTGCCAGCAGCCCCTCCGGGGGGGTCGGGGCCAACGTCCTGACTTTC. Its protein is CASSPSGGVGANVLTF.

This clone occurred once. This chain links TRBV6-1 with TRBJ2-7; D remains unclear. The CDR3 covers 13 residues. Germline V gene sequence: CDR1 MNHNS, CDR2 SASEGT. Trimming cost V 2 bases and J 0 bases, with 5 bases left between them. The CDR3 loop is CASSEIHSYEQYF. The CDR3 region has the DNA TGTGCCAGCAGTGAAATTCACTCCTACGAGCAGTACTTC.